This is a list of T cell receptor beta chains from one sample in a study of blood T cells in healthy people across ages. TCRdb itself ran the 5' RACE reads through MiXCR, one entry per CDR3 protein. This sample has about 1.8 million distinct CDR3 sequences, with about 49% found just once. Sequencing input: blood. The receptors here all came from a middle-aged woman in good health. The CDR3 runs from the conserved cysteine through the conserved F or W. A D gene is named only where the DNA matches it firmly. Only some rows state a clone size, as once, few, many or a class for expanded clones.

TRBJ2-5 TRBV20-1 16 TRBD1 few CSARPPSWDSEETQYF TGCAGTGCTAGACCTCCTTCCTGGGACAGCGAAGAGACCCAGTACTTC
TRBJ2-3 TRBV20-1 14 . few CSARDNTGTDTQYF TGCAGTGCTAGAGATAACACTGGCACAGATACGCAGTATTTT
TRBJ2-5 TRBV20-1 14 TRBD2 few CSAPSSGIPETQYF TGCAGTGCACCATCTAGCGGGATCCCAGAGACCCAGTACTTC
TRBJ2-3 TRBV12-3/TRBV12-4 15 . . CASRQRQISTDTQYF TGTGCCAGCAGGCAAAGACAGATAAGCACAGATACGCAGTATTTT
TRBJ2-5 TRBV6-5 17 TRBD2 . CASSYSVPSGGVNEQYF TGTGCCAGCAGTTACTCAGTCCCTAGCGGGGGGGTTAATGAGCAGTACTTC
TRBJ1-5 TRBV28 15 . . CASSLGGVVNQPQHF TGTGCCAGCAGTTTAGGAGGGGTTGTCAATCAGCCCCAGCATTTT
TRBJ1-4 TRBV12-3/TRBV12-4 16 TRBD1 few CASTPSGGSSYGKLFF TGTGCCAGCACCCCCTCAGGGGGTTCTTCGTACGGAAAACTGTTTTTT
TRBJ1-2 TRBV20-1 13 TRBD1 . CSASWDRGYGYTF TGCAGTGCTAGCTGGGACAGGGGCTATGGCTACACCTTC
TRBJ2-7 TRBV5-1 16 TRBD1 . CASSYGTGLGSDEQYF TGCGCCAGCAGCTACGGGACAGGCCTTGGTTCCGACGAGCAGTACTTC
TRBJ2-7 TRBV6-5 14 TRBD1 . CASSYEGARREQYF TGTGCCAGCAGTTACGAGGGGGCACGGCGCGAGCAGTACTTC
TRBJ2-5 TRBV3-1 15 TRBD1 few CASSQDLGQGKTQYF TGTGCCAGCAGCCAAGACCTCGGACAGGGGAAAACCCAGTACTTC
TRBJ1-2 TRBV20-1 13 . few CSARSAANYGYTF TGCAGTGCTAGATCTGCAGCTAACTATGGCTACACCTTC
TRBJ1-5 TRBV6-2/TRBV6-3 18 . . CASRDHTSGVNSNQPQHF TGTGCCAGCAGGGATCATACCTCAGGAGTAAATAGCAATCAGCCCCAGCATTTT
TRBJ2-3 TRBV12-3/TRBV12-4 12 . . CASRPSADTQYF TGTGCCAGCAGGCCGTCGGCGGATACGCAGTATTTT
TRBJ2-4 TRBV6-2/TRBV6-3 16 TRBD1 few CASSKGATGAKNIQYF TGTGCCAGCAGTAAGGGCGCTACAGGGGCGAAAAACATTCAGTACTTC
TRBJ2-5 TRBV6-1 14 . . CASTRGRGVETQYF TGTGCCAGCACTCGGGGCAGGGGGGTGGAGACCCAGTACTTC
TRBJ2-3 TRBV5-1 18 TRBD2 . CASSLLGRGGTLTDTQYF TGCGCCAGCAGCTTACTCGGCCGGGGGGGGACTTTGACAGATACGCAGTATTTT
TRBJ1-6 TRBV5-1 14 TRBD1 . CASSGQGNNSPLHF TGCGCCAGCAGCGGACAGGGTAATAATTCACCCCTCCACTTT
TRBJ2-5 TRBV7-2 15 TRBD2 many CASSPLAGGVETQYF TGTGCCAGCAGCCCTCTAGCGGGGGGCGTAGAGACCCAGTACTTC
TRBJ2-5 TRBV5-1 14 . few CASSLAWIQETQYF TGCGCCAGCAGCTTGGCCTGGATCCAAGAGACCCAGTACTTC
TRBJ2-7 TRBV2 13 TRBD1 . CAKQGQGIYEQYF TGTGCCAAGCAGGGACAGGGGATCTACGAGCAGTACTTC
TRBJ2-7 TRBV2 17 TRBD1 once CASSEALPGQGFYEQYF TGTGCCAGCAGTGAAGCGCTTCCGGGACAGGGGTTTTACGAGCAGTACTTC